The subject of this entry is one TCR beta chain. The CDR3 has 15 residues. The V segment lost 8 bases and the J segment 4 bases; nucleotides outside the gene matches: 13. Germline CDR1 reads MNHEY; CDR2 reads SMNVEV (reference sequence). The record originates from a study of control samples from healthy donors and cancer patients. Sequenced by immunoSEQ multiplex PCR; TCRdb stores in-frame clones only, minus some. The sample has about 120,000 clones; about 90% are singletons. The sequencing sample was made of blood. The V gene is TRBV27, the J gene TRBJ1-1, with 7 bases fitting TRBD1. This receptor was obtained from a man younger than 35 in good health. CDR3 sequence (DNA): TGTGCCAGCCGATTGACAGGGTGGCTGGCCACTGAAGCTTTCTTT. Translating it yields CASRLTGWLATEAFF.